This TCR beta chain was sequenced during a study of graft-versus-host responses after intestinal transplantation. About the research overall: Multivisceral, liver-intestinal, or isolated intestinal transplants were given to recipients. Tacrolimus and steroids were given for about 3 years to all recipients after anti-thymocyte globulin induction. General study findings and limits: High graft-versus-host to host-versus-graft clonal ratios were found in allografts of patients who had graft-donor T cell macrochimerism. There were GvH clones found in recipient marrow, and some of them appeared first in ileum or blood.

A remark on this clone: The antigen remains undetermined.

The CDR3 loop spans 17 amino acids. CDR1 is SGHRS, CDR2 YFSETQ, per germline. Deletions cut 0 bases from V and 3 bases from J, with 19 bases between. Generated by immunoSEQ multiplex PCR, the TCRdb table keeps only in-frame clones and is missing some. The repertoire holds about 100,000 clones, with approximately 84% as singletons. V usage is TRBV5-1 and J usage is TRBJ2-7, with D possibly called TRBD1 or TRBD2 (5 bases each). The TCR sequence derives from a human donor who was the organ donor for an intestinal transplant. The sample consisted of unstimulated CD4+ T cells sorted from spleen or lymph node cells, taken before transplant. The DNA of the CDR3 is TGCGCCAGCAGCTTGGAGGGACCCCATACTCCCCTCTACGAGCAGTACTTC. It translates to CASSLEGPHTPLYEQYF.